This TCR beta chain was identified in a study of shared clonotypes between healthy human individuals. Broader study findings: Larger richness was generally estimated for naive than memory subsets. With a few donors compared, 4.5% to 6.5% of naive CD4 clonotypes were shared.

Concerning this clone itself: Antigen unknown.

The naive CD8 fraction comprised CD45RO-negative cells positively selected for CCR7 and excluded terminally differentiated effector memory CD45RA+ cells. Healthy HIV-negative adults without recent acute infections or vaccinations served as donors. A deep-level run was used for the assay. This table comes from immunoSEQ multiplex PCR, and its TCRdb copy is limited to in-frame clones, with some not included. The data show 550,000 to 650,000 clones, about 95% seen once. Sequencing input: naive CD8+ T cells sorted from blood. The receptor was isolated from a woman aged 30 to 39 in good health.

CDR3 in DNA: TGCGCCAGCAGACAGGGGGAGGTTTTCTATGAGCAGTTCTTC. It specifies CASRQGEVFYEQFF. The rearrangement uses TRBV5-1 and TRBJ2-1; 8 bases match TRBD1. The V gene end was trimmed by 5 bases and the J gene end by 8 bases; junction bases not matched to a gene: 9. The CDR3 has 14 residues. CDR1 SGHRS and CDR2 YFSETQ come from the germline V gene. The variable domain in full, with the rest retrieved from reference TRBV5-1 and TRBJ2-1, is KAGVTQTPRYLIKTRGQQVTLSCSPISGHRSVSWYQQTPGQGLQFLFEYFSETQRNKGNFPGRFSGRQFSNSRSEMNVSTLELGDSALYLCASRQGEVFYEQFFGPGTRLTVL.